This T cell receptor (beta chain) was sequenced in a study of graft-versus-host responses after intestinal transplantation. The CDR3 totals 14 residues. The J segment lost 10 bases and the V segment lost 0 bases, leaving 6 bases of the junction unmatched. CDR1 is MNHEY and CDR2 is SVGAGI in the germline V gene. Profiled with immunoSEQ multiplex PCR; TCRdb holds only in-frame clones, not every one. The sample has 80,000 to 95,000 clones, about 85% seen once. This clone was detected only once. Its antigen is unknown. Sequences were derived from unstimulated CD4+ T cells sorted from spleen or lymph node cells, sampled before transplant. This chain joins TRBV6-5 and TRBJ1-1; 9 nucleotides align to TRBD1. This clonotype was sampled from a human donor who was the organ donor for an intestinal transplant. CDR3 in DNA: TGTGCCAGCAGTTACTCCATGCCGGGACAGGGAGCTTTCTTT. As protein: CASSYSMPGQGAFF.